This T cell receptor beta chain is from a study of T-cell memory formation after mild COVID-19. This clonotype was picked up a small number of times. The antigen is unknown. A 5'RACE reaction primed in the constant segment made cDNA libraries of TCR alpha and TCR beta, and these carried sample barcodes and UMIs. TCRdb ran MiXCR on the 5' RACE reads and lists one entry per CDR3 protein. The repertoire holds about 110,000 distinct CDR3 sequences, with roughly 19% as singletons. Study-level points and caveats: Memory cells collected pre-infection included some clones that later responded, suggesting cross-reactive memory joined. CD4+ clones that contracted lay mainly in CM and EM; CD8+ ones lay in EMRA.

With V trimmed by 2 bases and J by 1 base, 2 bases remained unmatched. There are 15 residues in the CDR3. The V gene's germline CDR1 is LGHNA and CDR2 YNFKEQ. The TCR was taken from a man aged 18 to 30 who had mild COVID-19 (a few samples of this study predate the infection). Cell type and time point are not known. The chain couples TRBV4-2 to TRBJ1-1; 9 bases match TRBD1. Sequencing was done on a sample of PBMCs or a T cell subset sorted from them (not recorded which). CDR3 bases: TGTGCCAGCAGCCAAATGGGACAGGGGAACACTGAAGCTTTCTTT. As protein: CASSQMGQGNTEAFF.